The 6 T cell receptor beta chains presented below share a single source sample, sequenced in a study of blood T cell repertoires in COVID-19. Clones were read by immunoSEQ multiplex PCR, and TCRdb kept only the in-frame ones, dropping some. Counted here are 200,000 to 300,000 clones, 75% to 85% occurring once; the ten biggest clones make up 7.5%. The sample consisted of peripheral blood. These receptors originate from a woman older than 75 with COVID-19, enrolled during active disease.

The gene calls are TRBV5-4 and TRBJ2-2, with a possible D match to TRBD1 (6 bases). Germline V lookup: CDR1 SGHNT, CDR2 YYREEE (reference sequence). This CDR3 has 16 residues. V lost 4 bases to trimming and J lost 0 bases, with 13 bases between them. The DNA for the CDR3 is TGTGCCAGCAGCCCATGGACAGCCGCGAACACCGGGGAGCTGTTTTTT. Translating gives CASSPWTAANTGELFF.

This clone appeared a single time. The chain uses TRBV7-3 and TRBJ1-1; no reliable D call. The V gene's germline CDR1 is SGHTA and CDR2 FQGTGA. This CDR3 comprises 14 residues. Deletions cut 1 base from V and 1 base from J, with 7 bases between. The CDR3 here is CASSLMAGNTEAFF. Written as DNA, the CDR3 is TGTGCCAGCAGCTTAATGGCAGGGAACACTGAAGCTTTCTTT.

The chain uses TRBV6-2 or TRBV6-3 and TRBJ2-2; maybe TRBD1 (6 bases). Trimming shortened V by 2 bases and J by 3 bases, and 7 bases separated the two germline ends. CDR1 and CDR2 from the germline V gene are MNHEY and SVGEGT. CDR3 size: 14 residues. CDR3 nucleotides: TGTGCCAGCAGTTACAACAGGGACACCGGGGAGCTGTTTTTT. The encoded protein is CASSYNRDTGELFF.

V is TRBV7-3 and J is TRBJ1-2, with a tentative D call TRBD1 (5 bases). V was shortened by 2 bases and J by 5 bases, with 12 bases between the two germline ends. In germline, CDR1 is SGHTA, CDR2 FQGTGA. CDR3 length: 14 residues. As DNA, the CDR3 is TGTGCCAGCAGCTTAGGAGGGACGGAATATGGCTACACCTTC. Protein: CASSLGGTEYGYTF.

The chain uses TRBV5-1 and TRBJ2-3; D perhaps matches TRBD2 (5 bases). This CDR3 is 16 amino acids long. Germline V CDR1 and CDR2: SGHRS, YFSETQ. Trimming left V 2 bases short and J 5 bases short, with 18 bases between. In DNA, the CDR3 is TGCGCCAGCAGCTTTGGCTCTAGCAGACGAGTAGATACGCAGTATTTT. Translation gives CASSFGSSRRVDTQYF.

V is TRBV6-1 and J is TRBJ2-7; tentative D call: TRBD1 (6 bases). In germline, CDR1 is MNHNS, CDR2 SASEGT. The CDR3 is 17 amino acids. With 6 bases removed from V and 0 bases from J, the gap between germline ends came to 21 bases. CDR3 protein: CASRETGTRLSSYEQYF. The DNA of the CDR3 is TGTGCCAGCAGGGAAACCGGGACAAGGCTTAGCTCCTACGAGCAGTACTTC.